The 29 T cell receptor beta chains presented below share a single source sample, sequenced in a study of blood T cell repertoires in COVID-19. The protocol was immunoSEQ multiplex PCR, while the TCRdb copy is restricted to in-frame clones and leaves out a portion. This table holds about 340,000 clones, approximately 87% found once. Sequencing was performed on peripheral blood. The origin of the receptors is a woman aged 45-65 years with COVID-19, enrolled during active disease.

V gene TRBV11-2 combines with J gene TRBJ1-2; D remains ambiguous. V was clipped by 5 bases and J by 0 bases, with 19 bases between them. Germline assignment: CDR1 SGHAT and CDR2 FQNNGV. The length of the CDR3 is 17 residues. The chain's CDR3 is CASSLPSIRQTNYGYTF. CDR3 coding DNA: TGTGCCAGCAGCCTTCCATCCATCAGGCAAACTAACTATGGCTACACCTTC.

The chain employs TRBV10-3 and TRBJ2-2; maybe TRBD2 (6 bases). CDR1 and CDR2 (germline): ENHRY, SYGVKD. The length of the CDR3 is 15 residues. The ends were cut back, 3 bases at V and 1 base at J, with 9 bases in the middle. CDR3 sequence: CAISDNSGNTGELFF. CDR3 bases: TGTGCCATCAGTGATAATAGCGGGAACACCGGGGAGCTGTTTTTT.

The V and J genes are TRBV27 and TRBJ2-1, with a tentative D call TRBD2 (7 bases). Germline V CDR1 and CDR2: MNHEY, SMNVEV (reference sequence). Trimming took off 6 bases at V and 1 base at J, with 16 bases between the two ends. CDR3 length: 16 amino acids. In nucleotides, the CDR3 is TGTGCCAGCAGCCCCTCAGGGAGGGGGTCCTACAATGAGCAGTTCTTC. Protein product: CASSPSGRGSYNEQFF.

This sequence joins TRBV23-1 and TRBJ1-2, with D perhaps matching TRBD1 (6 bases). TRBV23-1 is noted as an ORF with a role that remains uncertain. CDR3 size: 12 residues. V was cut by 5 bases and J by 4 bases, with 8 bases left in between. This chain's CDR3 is CASSKDSYGYTF. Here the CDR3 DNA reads TGCGCCAGCAGTAAGGACAGCTATGGCTACACCTTC.

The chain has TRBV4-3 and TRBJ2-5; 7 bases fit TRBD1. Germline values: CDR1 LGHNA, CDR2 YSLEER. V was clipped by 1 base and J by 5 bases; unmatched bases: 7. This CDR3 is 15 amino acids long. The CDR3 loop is CASSQAATGTETQYF. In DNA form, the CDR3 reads TGCGCCAGCAGCCAAGCCGCGACAGGGACGGAGACCCAGTACTTC.

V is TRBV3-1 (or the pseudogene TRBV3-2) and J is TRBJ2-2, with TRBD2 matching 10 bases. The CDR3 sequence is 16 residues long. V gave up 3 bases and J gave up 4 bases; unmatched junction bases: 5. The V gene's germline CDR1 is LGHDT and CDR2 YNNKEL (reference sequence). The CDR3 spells CASSHLAGDVTGELFF. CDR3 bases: TGTGCCAGCAGCCACCTAGCGGGAGATGTCACCGGGGAGCTGTTTTTT.

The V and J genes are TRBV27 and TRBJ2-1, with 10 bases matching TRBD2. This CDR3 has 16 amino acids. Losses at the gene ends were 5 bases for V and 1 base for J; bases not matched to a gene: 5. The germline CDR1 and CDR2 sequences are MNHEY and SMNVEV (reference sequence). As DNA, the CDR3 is TGTGCCAGCAGTCATGTACTAGCGGGGTCCTACAATGAGCAGTTCTTC. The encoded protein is CASSHVLAGSYNEQFF.

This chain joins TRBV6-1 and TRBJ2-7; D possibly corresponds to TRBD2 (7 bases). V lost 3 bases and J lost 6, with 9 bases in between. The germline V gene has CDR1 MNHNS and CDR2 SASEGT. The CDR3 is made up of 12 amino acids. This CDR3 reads CASSERGGEQYF. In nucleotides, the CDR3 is TGTGCCAGCAGTGAGAGGGGGGGCGAGCAGTACTTC.

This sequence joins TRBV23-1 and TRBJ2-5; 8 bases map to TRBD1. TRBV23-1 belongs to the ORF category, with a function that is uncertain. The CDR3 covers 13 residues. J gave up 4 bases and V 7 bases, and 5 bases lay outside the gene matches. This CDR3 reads CASTPGQVETQYF. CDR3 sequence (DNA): TGCGCCAGCACTCCGGGACAGGTAGAGACCCAGTACTTC.

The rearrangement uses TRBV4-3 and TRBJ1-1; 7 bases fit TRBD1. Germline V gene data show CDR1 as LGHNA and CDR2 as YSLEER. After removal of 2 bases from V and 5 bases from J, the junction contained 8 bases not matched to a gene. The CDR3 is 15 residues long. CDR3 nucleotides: TGCGCCAGCAGCCAAACTATCACAGGGGAGACTGAAGCTTTCTTT. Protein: CASSQTITGETEAFF.

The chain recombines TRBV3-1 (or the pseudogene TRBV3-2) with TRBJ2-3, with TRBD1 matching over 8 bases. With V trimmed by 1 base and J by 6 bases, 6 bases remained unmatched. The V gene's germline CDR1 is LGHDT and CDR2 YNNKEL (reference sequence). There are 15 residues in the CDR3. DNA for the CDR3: TGTGCCAGCAGCCAAGGAGTCCAGGGGGCTGATACGCAGTATTTT. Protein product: CASSQGVQGADTQYF.

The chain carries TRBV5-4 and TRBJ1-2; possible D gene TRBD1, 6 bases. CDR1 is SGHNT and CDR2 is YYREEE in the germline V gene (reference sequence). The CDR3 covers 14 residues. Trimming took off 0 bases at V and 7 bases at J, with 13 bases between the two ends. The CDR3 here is CASSLAQGSGGYTF. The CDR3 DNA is TGTGCCAGCAGCTTGGCACAGGGTAGTGGTGGCTACACCTTC.

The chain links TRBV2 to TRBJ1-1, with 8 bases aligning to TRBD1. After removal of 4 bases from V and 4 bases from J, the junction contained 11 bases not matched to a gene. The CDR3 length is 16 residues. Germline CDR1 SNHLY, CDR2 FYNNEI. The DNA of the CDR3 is TGTGCCAGCAGTGCCCCGGGACAGGCCGTGGGCACTGAAGCTTTCTTT. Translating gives CASSAPGQAVGTEAFF.

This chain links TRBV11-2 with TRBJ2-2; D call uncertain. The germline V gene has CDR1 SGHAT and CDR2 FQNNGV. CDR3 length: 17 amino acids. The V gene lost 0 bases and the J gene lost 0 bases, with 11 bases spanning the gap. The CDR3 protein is CASSLDRRIPNTGELFF. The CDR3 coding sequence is TGTGCCAGCAGCTTAGATCGTAGAATCCCGAACACCGGGGAGCTGTTTTTT.

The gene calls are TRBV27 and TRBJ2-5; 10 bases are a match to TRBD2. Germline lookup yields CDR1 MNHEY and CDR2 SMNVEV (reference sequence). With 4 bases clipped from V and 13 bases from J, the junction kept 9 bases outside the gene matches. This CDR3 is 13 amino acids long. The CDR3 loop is CASSYRERGGRYF. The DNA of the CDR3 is TGTGCCAGCAGTTATCGGGAGCGGGGGGGGCGGTACTTC.

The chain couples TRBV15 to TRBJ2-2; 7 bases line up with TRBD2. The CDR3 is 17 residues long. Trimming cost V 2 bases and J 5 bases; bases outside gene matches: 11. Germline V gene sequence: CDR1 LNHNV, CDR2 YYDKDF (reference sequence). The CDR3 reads CATSRFAGGRRTGELFF. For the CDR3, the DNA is TGTGCCACCAGCAGATTCGCTGGCGGGAGAAGGACCGGGGAGCTGTTTTTT.

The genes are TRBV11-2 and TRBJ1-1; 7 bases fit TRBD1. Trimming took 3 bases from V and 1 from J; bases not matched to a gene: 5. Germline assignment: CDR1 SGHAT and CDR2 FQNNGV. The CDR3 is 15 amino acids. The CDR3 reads CASSLSGQRNTEAFF. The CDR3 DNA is TGTGCCAGCAGCTTGTCGGGACAGCGGAACACTGAAGCTTTCTTT. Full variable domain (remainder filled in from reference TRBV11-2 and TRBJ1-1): EAGVAQSPRYKIIEKRQSVAFWCNPISGHATLYWYQQILGQGPKLLIQFQNNGVVDDSQLPKDRFSAERLKGVDSTLKIQPAKLEDSAVYLCASSLSGQRNTEAFFGQGTRLTVV.

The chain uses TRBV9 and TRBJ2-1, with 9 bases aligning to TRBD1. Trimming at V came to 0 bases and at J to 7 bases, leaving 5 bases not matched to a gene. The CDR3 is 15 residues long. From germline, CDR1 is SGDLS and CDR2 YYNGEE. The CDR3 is CASSVGTGGLNEQFF. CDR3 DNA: TGTGCCAGCAGCGTAGGTACAGGGGGCTTGAATGAGCAGTTCTTC.

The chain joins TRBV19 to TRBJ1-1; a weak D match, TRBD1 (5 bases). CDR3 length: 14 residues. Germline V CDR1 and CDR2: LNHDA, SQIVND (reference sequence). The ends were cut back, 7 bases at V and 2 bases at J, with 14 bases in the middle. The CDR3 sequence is CASMRTFLNTEAFF. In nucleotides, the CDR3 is TGTGCCAGTATGCGGACATTCCTAAACACTGAAGCTTTCTTT.

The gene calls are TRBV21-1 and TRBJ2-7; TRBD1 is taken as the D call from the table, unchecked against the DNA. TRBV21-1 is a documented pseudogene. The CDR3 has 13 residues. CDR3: CASSNFQANEQYF. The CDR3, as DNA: TGTGCCAGCAGCAACTTCCAGGCTAACGAGCAGTACTTC.

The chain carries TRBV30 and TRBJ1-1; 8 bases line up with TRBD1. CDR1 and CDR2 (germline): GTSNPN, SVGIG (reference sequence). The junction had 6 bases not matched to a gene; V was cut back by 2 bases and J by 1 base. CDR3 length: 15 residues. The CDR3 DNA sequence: TGTGCCTGGAGTCCTCAGGGGGCAGGGAACACTGAAGCTTTCTTT. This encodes CAWSPQGAGNTEAFF.

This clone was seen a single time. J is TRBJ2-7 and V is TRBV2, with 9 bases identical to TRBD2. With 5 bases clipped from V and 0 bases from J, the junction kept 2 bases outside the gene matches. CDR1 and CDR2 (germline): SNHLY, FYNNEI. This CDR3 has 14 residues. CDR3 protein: CASSLAGYSYEQYF. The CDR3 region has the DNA TGTGCCAGCAGTCTAGCGGGATACTCCTACGAGCAGTACTTC.

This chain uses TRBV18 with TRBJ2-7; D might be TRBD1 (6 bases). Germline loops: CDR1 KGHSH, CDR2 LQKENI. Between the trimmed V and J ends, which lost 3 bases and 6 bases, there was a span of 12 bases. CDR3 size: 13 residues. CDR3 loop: CASSPGAGREQYF. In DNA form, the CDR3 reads TGTGCCAGCTCACCGGGGGCAGGGCGCGAGCAGTACTTC.

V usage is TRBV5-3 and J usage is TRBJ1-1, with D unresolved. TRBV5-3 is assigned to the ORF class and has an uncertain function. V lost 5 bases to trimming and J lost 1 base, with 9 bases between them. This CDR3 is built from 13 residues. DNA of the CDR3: TGTGCCAGAAGTGTGTCCTCGAACACTGAAGCTTTCTTT. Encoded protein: CARSVSSNTEAFF.

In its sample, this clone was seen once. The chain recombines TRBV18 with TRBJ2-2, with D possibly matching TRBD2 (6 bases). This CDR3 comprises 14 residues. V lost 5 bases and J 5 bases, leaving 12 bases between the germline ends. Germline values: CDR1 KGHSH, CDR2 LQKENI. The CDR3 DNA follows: TGTGCCAGCTCAAGGTCCGGGGGAACCGGGGAGCTGTTTTTT. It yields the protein CASSRSGGTGELFF.

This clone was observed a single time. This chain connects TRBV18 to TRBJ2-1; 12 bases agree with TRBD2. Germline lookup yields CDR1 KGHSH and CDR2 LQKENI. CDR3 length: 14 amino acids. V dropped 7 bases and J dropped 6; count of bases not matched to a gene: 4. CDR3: CASYLAGGRNEQFF. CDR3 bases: TGTGCCAGCTATCTAGCGGGAGGGCGCAATGAGCAGTTCTTC. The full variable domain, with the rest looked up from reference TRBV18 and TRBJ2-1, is NAGVMQNPRHLVRRRGQEARLRCSPMKGHSHVYWYRQLPEEGLKFMVYLQKENIIDESGMPKERFSAEFPKEGPSILRIQQVVRGDSAAYFCASYLAGGRNEQFFGPGTRLTVL.

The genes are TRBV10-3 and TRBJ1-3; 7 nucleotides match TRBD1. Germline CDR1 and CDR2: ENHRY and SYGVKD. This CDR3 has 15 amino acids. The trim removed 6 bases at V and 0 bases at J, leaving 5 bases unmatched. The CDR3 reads CAISTDRNSGNTIYF. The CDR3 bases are TGTGCCATCAGCACGGACAGGAACTCTGGAAACACCATATATTTT.

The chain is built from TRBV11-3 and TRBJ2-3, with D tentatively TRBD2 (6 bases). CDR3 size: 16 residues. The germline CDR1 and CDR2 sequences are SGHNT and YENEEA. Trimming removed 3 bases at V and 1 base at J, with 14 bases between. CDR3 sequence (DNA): TGTGCCAGCAGCTTTACCTCGGGACTCCGCACAGATACGCAGTATTTT. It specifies CASSFTSGLRTDTQYF.

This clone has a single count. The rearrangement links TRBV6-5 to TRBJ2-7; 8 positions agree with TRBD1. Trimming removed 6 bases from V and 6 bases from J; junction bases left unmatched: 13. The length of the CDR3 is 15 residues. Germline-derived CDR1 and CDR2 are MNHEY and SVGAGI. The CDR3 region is CASSMTGTGRSEQYF. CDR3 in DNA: TGTGCCAGCAGCATGACCGGGACAGGAAGATCCGAGCAGTACTTC.